The text below deals with one TCR beta chain. Authors' methods: Researchers report that nucleated cell counts were estimated from reference gene primer amplification. Assay: immunoSEQ multiplex PCR; the TCRdb copy retains only in-frame clones and omits some. The DNA was the basis for D and trimming; V, J and clone size are from that table. This sample yields approximately 250,000 clones, of which around nine tenths are seen a single time; roughly 13% belongs to the top ten. This sample is drawn from a study of blood T cell repertoires in COVID-19. For the study at large: The origin of the acute and convalescent COVID-19 samples was the United States, Italy and Spain. In each case, the material was cDNA or gDNA derived from T cells, B-cell-depleted T cells, or PBMCs.

CDR3 length: 14 amino acids. V lost 4 bases to trimming and J lost 4 bases; unmatched junction nucleotides: 5. Germline values: CDR1 MNHEY, CDR2 SVGEGT. The sequencing sample was made of peripheral blood. The V call is TRBV6-2 or TRBV6-3, the J call TRBJ1-1; 8 nucleotides line up with TRBD1. This sequence originates from a woman between 70 and 85 years old with COVID-19, enrolled during active disease. As DNA, the CDR3 is TGTGCCAGCAGTTCGCTGGACAGGGTCACTGAAGCTTTCTTT. This translates into CASSSLDRVTEAFF.